This T cell receptor (beta chain) was recorded in a study of T cells after yellow fever vaccination. Study results and limitations: Relatively few clonotypes were ones that appeared in both CD4 and CD8 compartments. High-abundance clonotypes from the bulk population could contaminate FACS-sorted repertoires. Reappearance after the booster was seen for most primary-vaccination clones, at 96% CD4 and less than 90% CD8. A secondary response was less intense yet reached its peak sooner, at day 5 versus 15.

This clonotype was observed many times. Its antigen is still unknown. Per the germline V gene, CDR1 is LGHNT and CDR2 is FRNRAP. The CDR3 totals 13 residues. Trimming removed 2 bases at V and 10 bases at J, with 11 bases between. MiXCR was run by TCRdb on the 5' RACE reads, yielding one entry per CDR3 protein. This table holds 150,000 to 200,000 distinct CDR3 sequences, roughly 9% found once. This material consisted of CD8+ T cells sorted from PBMCs, taken 45 days after the yellow fever booster vaccination. The sequence was obtained from a man between 18 and 35 years old who received the YFV17D yellow fever vaccine. The J gene is TRBJ2-2, the V gene TRBV12-5; no reliable D call. The CDR3 coding sequence is TGTGCTAGTGGTTTGCCCGGGTACAAGGAGCTGTTTTTT. As protein: CASGLPGYKELFF.